This T cell receptor (beta chain) was captured in a study of T cell responses to AZD1222 COVID-19 vaccine. Assay: immunoSEQ multiplex PCR; the TCRdb copy retains only in-frame clones and omits some. The sample yields approximately 150,000 clones, roughly nine tenths seen once. V dropped 2 bases and J dropped 9; count of bases not matched to a gene: 9. The germline gives CDR1 MNHEY, CDR2 SVGEGT. CDR3 length: 16 residues. This chain links TRBV6-2 or TRBV6-3 with TRBJ2-1; 11 bases match TRBD2. The clonotype comes from an adult who received the AZD1222 COVID-19 vaccine. Sequences were derived from peripheral blood, sampled 28 days after the second AZD1222 dose. Here the CDR3 DNA reads TGTGCCAGCAGTTACCGGATAGCGGGAGGGCCTGGTGAGCAGTTCTTC. Protein sequence: CASSYRIAGGPGEQFF.